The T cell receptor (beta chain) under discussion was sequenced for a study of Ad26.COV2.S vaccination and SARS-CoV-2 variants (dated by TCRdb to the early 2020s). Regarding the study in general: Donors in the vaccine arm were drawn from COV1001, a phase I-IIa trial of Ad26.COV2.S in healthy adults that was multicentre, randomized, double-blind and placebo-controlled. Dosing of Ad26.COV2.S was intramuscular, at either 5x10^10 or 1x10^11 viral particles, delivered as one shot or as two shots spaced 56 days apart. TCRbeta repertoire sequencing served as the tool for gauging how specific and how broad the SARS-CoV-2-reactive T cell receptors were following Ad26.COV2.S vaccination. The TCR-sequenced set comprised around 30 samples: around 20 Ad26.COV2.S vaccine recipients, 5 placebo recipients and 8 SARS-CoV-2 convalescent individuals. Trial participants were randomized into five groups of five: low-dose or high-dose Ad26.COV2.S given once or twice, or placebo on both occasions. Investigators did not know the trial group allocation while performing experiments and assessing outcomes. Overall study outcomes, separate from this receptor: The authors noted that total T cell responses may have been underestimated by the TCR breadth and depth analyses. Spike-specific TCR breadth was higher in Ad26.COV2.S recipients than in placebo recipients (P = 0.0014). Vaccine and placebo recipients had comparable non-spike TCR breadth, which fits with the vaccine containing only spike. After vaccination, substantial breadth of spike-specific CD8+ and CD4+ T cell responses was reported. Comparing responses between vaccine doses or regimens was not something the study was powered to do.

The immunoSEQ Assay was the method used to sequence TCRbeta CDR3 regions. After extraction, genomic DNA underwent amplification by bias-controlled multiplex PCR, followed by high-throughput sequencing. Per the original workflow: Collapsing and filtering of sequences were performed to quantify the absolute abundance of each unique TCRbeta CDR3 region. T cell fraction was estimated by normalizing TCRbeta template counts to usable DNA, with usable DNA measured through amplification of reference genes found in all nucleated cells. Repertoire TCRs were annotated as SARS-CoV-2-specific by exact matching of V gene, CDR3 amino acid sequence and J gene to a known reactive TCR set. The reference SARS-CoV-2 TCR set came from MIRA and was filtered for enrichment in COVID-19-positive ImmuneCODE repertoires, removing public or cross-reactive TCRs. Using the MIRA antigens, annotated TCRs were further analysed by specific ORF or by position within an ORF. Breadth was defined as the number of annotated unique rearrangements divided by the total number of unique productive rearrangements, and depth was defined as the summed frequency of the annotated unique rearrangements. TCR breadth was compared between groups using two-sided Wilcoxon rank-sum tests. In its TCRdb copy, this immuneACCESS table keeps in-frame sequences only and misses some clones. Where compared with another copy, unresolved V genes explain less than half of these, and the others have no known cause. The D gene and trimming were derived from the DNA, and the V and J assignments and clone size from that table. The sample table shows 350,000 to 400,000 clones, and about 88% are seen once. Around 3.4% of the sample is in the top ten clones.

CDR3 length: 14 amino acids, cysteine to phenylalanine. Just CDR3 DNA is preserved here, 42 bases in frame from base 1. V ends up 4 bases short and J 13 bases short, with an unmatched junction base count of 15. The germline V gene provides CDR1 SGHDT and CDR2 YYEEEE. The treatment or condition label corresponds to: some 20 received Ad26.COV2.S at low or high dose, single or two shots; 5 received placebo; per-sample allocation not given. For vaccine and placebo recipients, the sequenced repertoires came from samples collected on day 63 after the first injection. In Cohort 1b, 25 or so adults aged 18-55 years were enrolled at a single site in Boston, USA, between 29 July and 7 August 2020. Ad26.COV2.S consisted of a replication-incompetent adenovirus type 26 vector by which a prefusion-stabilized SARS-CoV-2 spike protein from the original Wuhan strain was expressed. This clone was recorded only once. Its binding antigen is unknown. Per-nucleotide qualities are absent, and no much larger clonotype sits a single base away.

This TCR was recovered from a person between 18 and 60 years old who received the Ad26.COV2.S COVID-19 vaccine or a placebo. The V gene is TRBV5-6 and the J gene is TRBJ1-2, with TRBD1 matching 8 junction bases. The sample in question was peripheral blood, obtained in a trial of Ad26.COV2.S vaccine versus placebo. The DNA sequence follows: TGTGCCAGCAGCCGAAGGGGGACAGGAGATGTTCGCACCTTC. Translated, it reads CASSRRGTGDVRTF.